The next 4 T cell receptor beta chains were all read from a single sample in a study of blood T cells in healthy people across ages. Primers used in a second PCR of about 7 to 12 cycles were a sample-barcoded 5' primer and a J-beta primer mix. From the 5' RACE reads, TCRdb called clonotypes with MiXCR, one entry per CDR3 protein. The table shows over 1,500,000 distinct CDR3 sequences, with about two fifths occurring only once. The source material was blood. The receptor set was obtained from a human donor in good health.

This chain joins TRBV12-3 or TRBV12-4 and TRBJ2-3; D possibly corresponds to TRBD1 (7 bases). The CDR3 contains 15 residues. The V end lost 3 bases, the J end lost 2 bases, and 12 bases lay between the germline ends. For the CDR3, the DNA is TGTGCCAGCAGTTTCCCCAGGGGGGACACAGATACGCAGTATTTT. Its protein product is CASSFPRGDTDTQYF.

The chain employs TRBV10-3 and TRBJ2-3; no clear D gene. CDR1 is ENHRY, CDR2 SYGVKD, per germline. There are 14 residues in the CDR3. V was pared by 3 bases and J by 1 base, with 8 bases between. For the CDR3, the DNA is TGTGCCATCAGTGAATGGCAGGGCACAGATACGCAGTATTTT. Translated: CAISEWQGTDTQYF.

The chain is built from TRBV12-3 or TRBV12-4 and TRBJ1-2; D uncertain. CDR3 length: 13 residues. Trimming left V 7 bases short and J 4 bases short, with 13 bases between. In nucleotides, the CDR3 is TGTGCCAGCAAAGGTATAACCCGCTATGGCTACACCTTC. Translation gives CASKGITRYGYTF.

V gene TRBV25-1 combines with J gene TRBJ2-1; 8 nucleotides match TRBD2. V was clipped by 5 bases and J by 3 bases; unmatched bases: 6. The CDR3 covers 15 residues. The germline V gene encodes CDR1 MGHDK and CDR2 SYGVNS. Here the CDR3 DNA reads TGTGCCAGCAGTCGTAGCGGGGATTACTACAATGAGCAGTTCTTC. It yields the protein CASSRSGDYYNEQFF.